A selection of T cell receptor beta chains follows, all from one sample in a study of blood T cell repertoires in COVID-19. Some clones are missing from TCRdb's copy, which holds only in-frame ones; the method was immunoSEQ multiplex PCR. The sample has 250,000 or so clones; about 90% are singletons. Sample: peripheral blood. These receptors came from a woman aged 55-70 years with COVID-19, enrolled during active disease. Each CDR3 is given with its conserved first and last residue. A D gene is named only where the DNA matches it firmly. Clone size, where shown, is once, few, many, or a class for clones that have expanded.

V gene,J gene,D gene,clone size,CDR3 protein,CDR3 DNA
TRBV3-1/TRBV3-2,TRBJ1-2,-,-,CASSQGPGINYGYTF,TGTGCCAGCAGCCAGGGGCCAGGGATAAACTATGGCTACACCTTC
TRBV11-1,TRBJ1-1,-,-,CASSFGRVAEAFF,TGTGCCAGCAGCTTCGGCAGGGTGGCTGAAGCTTTCTTT
TRBV11-3,TRBJ1-1,-,-,CASSLGTGRGTEAFF,TGTGCCAGCAGCTTAGGAACAGGGAGGGGCACTGAAGCTTTCTTT
TRBV11-2,TRBJ1-3,-,-,CASSLRLDSISGNTIYF,TGTGCCAGCAGCTTAAGGCTGGACAGTATCTCTGGAAACACCATATATTTT
TRBV7-9,TRBJ1-5,-,-,CASSLGGHPMPQHF,TGTGCCAGCAGCTTAGGGGGACATCCGATGCCCCAGCATTTT
TRBV4-3,TRBJ1-2,TRBD1,-,CASSQSGTGGSYTF,TGCGCCAGCAGCCAAAGCGGGACAGGGGGCAGCTACACCTTC
TRBV5-1,TRBJ2-7,-,-,CASSLAGRGENEQYF,TGCGCCAGCAGCTTGGCTGGCAGGGGGGAGAACGAGCAGTACTTC
TRBV7-8,TRBJ1-5,-,-,CASSLALNRGNQPQHF,TGTGCCAGCAGCTTAGCCCTGAACAGGGGCAATCAGCCCCAGCATTTT
TRBV29-1,TRBJ2-2,TRBD1,-,CSVGHRGHTGELFF,TGCAGCGTTGGTCACAGGGGGCACACCGGGGAGCTGTTTTTT
TRBV15,TRBJ1-6,-,-,CATSRDTGGMSSYNSPLHF,TGTGCCACCAGCAGAGATACGGGGGGGATGAGCTCCTATAATTCACCCCTCCACTTT
TRBV6-6,TRBJ1-2,-,-,CASSYLSAGESGYTF,TGTGCCAGCAGTTACTTATCGGCAGGGGAGAGCGGCTACACCTTC
TRBV11-2,TRBJ1-2,-,-,CASSRDRANYGYTF,TGTGCCAGCAGCCGCGACAGAGCTAACTATGGCTACACCTTC
TRBV7-7,TRBJ2-5,TRBD2,-,CASSAGTSGGAKTQYF,TGTGCCAGCAGCGCCGGGACTAGCGGGGGGGCGAAGACCCAGTACTTC
TRBV7-3,TRBJ2-5,-,-,CASSLGTQETQYF,TGTGCCAGCAGCCTTGGGACACAAGAGACCCAGTACTTC
TRBV27,TRBJ1-2,-,-,CASSLGQATNWGYTF,TGTGCCAGCAGTTTAGGGCAGGCGACGAATTGGGGCTACACCTTC
TRBV19,TRBJ1-1,TRBD1,-,CASSMGHRGTGEVEAFF,TGTGCCAGTAGTATGGGGCACAGGGGGACGGGGGAGGTGGAAGCTTTCTTT
TRBV2,TRBJ2-5,TRBD2,few,CASRSGGSGTQYF,TGTGCCAGCAGATCGGGGGGGTCAGGGACCCAGTACTTC
TRBV5-1,TRBJ1-6,-,-,CASSFSQERSNSPLHF,TGCGCCAGCAGCTTCTCACAGGAGAGATCTAATTCACCCCTCCACTTT
TRBV4-1,TRBJ1-3,TRBD1,-,CASSQGWTGSGNTIYF,TGCGCCAGCAGCCAAGGGTGGACAGGGTCTGGAAACACCATATATTTT
TRBV4-1,TRBJ1-2,TRBD1,-,CASSQAAGGWGYGYTF,TGCGCCAGCAGCCAAGCAGCAGGGGGCTGGGGCTATGGCTACACCTTC
TRBV6-2/TRBV6-3,TRBJ2-1,TRBD2,few,CASSPGLAGIREQFF,TGTGCCAGCAGTCCCGGACTAGCGGGGATAAGAGAGCAGTTCTTC
TRBV10-3,TRBJ2-7,-,-,CAISEGQPYEQYF,TGTGCCATCAGTGAGGGACAGCCCTACGAGCAGTACTTC
TRBV5-4,TRBJ2-3,TRBD2,-,CASSIGLAGGTDTQYF,TGTGCCAGCAGCATAGGACTAGCGGGGGGCACAGATACGCAGTATTTT
TRBV4-2,TRBJ2-5,-,-,CASSQVPRAETQYF,TGTGCCAGCAGCCAAGTTCCCCGCGCAGAGACCCAGTACTTC
TRBV5-4,TRBJ2-3,-,-,CASSFADTQYF,TGTGCCAGCAGCTTCGCAGATACGCAGTATTTT
TRBV6-2/TRBV6-3,TRBJ1-6,-,-,CASSYDRTNSPLHF,TGTGCCAGCAGTTACGACAGGACGAATTCACCCCTCCACTTT
TRBV5-1,TRBJ1-6,TRBD1,once,CASSLGTGLTSNSPLHF,TGCGCCAGCAGCCTAGGGACAGGTTTGACCTCTAATTCACCCCTCCACTTT
TRBV9,TRBJ1-4,TRBD1,-,CASSPRQGEYEKLFF,TGTGCCAGCAGCCCTCGACAGGGAGAGTATGAAAAACTGTTTTTT
TRBV10-3,TRBJ1-2,-,-,CAISESFENYGYTF,TGTGCCATCAGTGAGTCGTTTGAGAACTATGGCTACACCTTC
TRBV11-1,TRBJ2-7,-,once,CASSPPGTRQTYEQYF,TGTGCCAGCAGCCCTCCGGGTACGAGACAGACCTACGAGCAGTACTTC
TRBV10-2,TRBJ1-2,-,-,CASNQGRTGYTF,TGCGCCAGCAATCAGGGTAGGACTGGCTACACCTTC
TRBV7-8,TRBJ1-1,TRBD1,-,CASSSPKGQGSSAEAFF,TGTGCCAGCAGCTCACCCAAGGGACAGGGGTCATCGGCTGAAGCTTTCTTT
TRBV11-2,TRBJ1-6,TRBD1,-,CASSSGQGASSYNSPLHF,TGTGCCAGCAGCTCCGGACAGGGGGCGAGCTCCTATAATTCACCCCTCCACTTT
TRBV14,TRBJ1-2,-,-,CASSQDNYGYTF,TGTGCCAGCAGCCAAGATAATTATGGCTACACCTTC
TRBV29-1,TRBJ1-1,TRBD1,-,CSVRTGGGTEAFF,TGCAGCGTCCGGACAGGAGGCGGCACTGAAGCTTTCTTT
TRBV10-1,TRBJ1-2,-,-,CASSGRAGNADFYGYTF,TGCGCCAGCAGTGGCCGTGCAGGGAACGCGGATTTCTATGGCTACACCTTC
TRBV7-8,TRBJ2-7,TRBD1,once,CASSLTQGAGYEQYF,TGTGCCAGCAGCTTAACGCAGGGGGCCGGCTACGAGCAGTACTTC
TRBV18,TRBJ1-5,-,-,CASSSDRGASPQHF,TGTGCCAGCTCATCGGACAGAGGGGCCTCGCCCCAGCATTTT
TRBV9,TRBJ1-2,TRBD1,-,CASSSRGTAKLYGYTF,TGTGCCAGCAGTTCTAGAGGGACAGCAAAACTTTATGGCTACACCTTC
TRBV5-6,TRBJ2-2,-,-,CASSSLWTRGTGELFF,TGTGCCAGCAGCTCCTTATGGACGAGGGGGACCGGGGAGCTGTTTTTT
TRBV5-1,TRBJ2-3,TRBD1,-,CASSLNPGQGSTDTQYF,TGCGCCAGCAGCTTGAACCCGGGACAGGGGAGCACAGATACGCAGTATTTT
TRBV7-8,TRBJ2-6,-,-,CASSRNRVAGANVLTF,TGTGCCAGCAGCCGAAACAGGGTAGCTGGGGCCAACGTCCTGACTTTC
TRBV6-2/TRBV6-3,TRBJ1-1,-,-,CASSYSPRGTEAFF,TGTGCCAGCAGTTACTCACCCAGGGGCACTGAAGCTTTCTTT
TRBV4-2,TRBJ1-6,-,-,CASSQIRTGNEDSPLHF,TGTGCCAGCAGCCAAATTCGTACAGGAAATGAGGACTCACCCCTCCACTTT
TRBV29-1,TRBJ1-2,-,-,CSVLTAYYGYTF,TGCAGCGTCCTGACAGCCTACTATGGCTACACCTTC
TRBV21-1,TRBJ1-2,-,-,CASSKVGDRVSYGYTF,TGTGCCAGCAGCAAAGTAGGGGACAGGGTTAGCTATGGCTACACCTTC
TRBV10-3,TRBJ2-3,TRBD2,-,CAIMSWAGGTTDTQYF,TGTGCCATCATGTCATGGGCGGGGGGGACCACAGATACGCAGTATTTT
TRBV5-4,TRBJ2-7,-,-,CAVLLDVPLCGNEQYF,TGTGCCGTACTTTTGGACGTACCACTATGCGGGAACGAGCAGTACTTC
TRBV27,TRBJ2-1,-,-,CASSFGLYNEQFF,TGTGCCAGCAGTTTCGGACTGTACAATGAGCAGTTCTTC
TRBV6-2/TRBV6-3,TRBJ2-5,-,-,CASSPTGTQQETQYF,TGTGCCAGCAGTCCCACCGGGACTCAACAAGAGACCCAGTACTTC
TRBV19,TRBJ1-1,-,-,CASSTAGAGTEAFF,TGTGCCAGTAGTACCGCGGGAGCCGGGACTGAAGCTTTCTTT
TRBV3-1/TRBV3-2,TRBJ2-7,-,-,CASSRAFEQYF,TGTGCCAGCAGCCGGGCCTTCGAGCAGTACTTC
TRBV6-1,TRBJ1-6,-,-,CASSETREVSPLHF,TGTGCCAGCAGTGAAACCCGGGAAGTTTCACCCCTCCACTTT
TRBV18,TRBJ1-3,TRBD1,-,CASSQGTASGNTIYF,TGTGCCAGCTCACAGGGGACAGCCTCTGGAAACACCATATATTTT